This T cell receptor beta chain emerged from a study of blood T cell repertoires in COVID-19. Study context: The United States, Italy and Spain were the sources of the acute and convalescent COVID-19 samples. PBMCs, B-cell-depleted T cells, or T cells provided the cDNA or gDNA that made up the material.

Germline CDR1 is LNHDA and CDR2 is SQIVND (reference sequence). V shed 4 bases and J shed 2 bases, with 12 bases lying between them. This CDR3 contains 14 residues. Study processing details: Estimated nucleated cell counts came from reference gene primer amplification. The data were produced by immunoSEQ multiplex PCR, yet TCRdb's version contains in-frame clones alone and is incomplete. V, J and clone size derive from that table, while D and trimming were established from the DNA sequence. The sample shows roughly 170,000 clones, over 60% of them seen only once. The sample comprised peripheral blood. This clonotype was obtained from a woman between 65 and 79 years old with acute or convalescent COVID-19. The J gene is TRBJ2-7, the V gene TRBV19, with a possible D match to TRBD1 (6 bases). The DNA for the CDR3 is TGTGCCAGTAGTAATGGCAGGGGAACCTACGAGCAGTACTTC. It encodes CASSNGRGTYEQYF.